This T cell receptor (beta chain) was captured in a study of T cell responses to AZD1222 COVID-19 vaccine. Using immunoSEQ multiplex PCR, the repertoire was profiled, and TCRdb retains in-frame clones only, with some absent. This sample has approximately 140,000 clones, with 85% to 95% found just once. There are 15 residues in the CDR3. Germline assignment: CDR1 SGDLS and CDR2 YYNGEE. The V gene lost 3 bases and the J gene lost 0 bases, with 9 bases spanning the gap. Turning to this clone: What it binds is not known.

Broader study findings: There were vaccine-associated CD4 TCRs across spike, dominant at 160-218 and 743-854. Donors were mostly white British, more females; clonal diversity possibly underestimated. Close to half of spike-specific TCRs reportedly recognize unmutated variant regions. Two AZD1222 administrations were followed by greater Spike-specific TCR breadth and depth.

The clonotype was recovered from an adult in good health. The sequenced sample was peripheral blood, obtained on day 0 of AZD1222 vaccination. The chain is built from TRBV9 and TRBJ1-4; maybe TRBD1 (6 bases). CDR3 in DNA: TGTGCCAGCAGCGAGAGGGGGACAACTAATGAAAAACTGTTTTTT. Translating it yields CASSERGTTNEKLFF.